A few counts support the clone carrying this T cell receptor beta chain. Its antigen remains unidentified. This CDR3 spans 16 amino acids. Between the trimmed V and J ends, which lost 4 bases and 0 bases, there was a span of 14 bases. CDR1 is MGHRA and CDR2 is YSYEKL in the germline V gene. The study made its TCR cDNA through 5'RACE template switching. That step introduced a universal primer site along with UMIs. TCRdb processed the 5' RACE reads anew with MiXCR; each CDR3 protein has one entry. The sample has about 300,000 distinct CDR3 sequences; 6.8% are singletons. The record originates from a study of T cells after yellow fever vaccination. General study findings and limits: A weaker secondary response peaked on day 5, the primary on day 15. Sorted repertoires could include abundant contaminating clonotypes from bulk cells.

V and J are TRBV4-1 and TRBJ2-3; weak D call: TRBD2 (5 bases). This receptor was identified in a man aged 18 to 30 who received the YFV17D yellow fever vaccine. Sequenced material: PBMCs, taken about 49 days after the first yellow fever vaccination. The CDR3 spells CASSLRTSGSTDTQYF. In DNA form, the CDR3 reads TGCGCCAGCAGCCTTCGGACGTCGGGGAGCACAGATACGCAGTATTTT.